The clone carrying this TCR beta chain was detected only a few times. The antigen remains unidentified. This sample stems from a study of CD8+ T cells in alopecia areata. Whole-study context: Oral tofacitinib, 5 to 10 mg twice daily, was given in an open-label trial. Tofacitinib therapy lasting 6 to 18 months was followed by 6 months off drug. Broader study findings: Patients shared TCRs less clearly than mice did, possibly owing to HLA.

The authors extracted RNA and reverse transcribed it into cDNA as the sequencing template. The repertoire was sequenced with immunoSEQ multiplex PCR; TCRdb's copy has only in-frame clones and lacks some. The sample includes some 150,000 clones, less than 80% of them seen just once. In alopecia areata patients, both lesional scalp punch biopsies and peripheral blood were collected. The TCR comes from a human donor with alopecia areata. Here the sequenced sample was CD8+ T cells sorted from blood, taken at week 0.

CDR3 in DNA: TGCGCCAGCAGATGGACAGGTTCTAGCACAGATACGCAGTATTTT. Translation gives CASRWTGSSTDTQYF. The chain recombines TRBV10-2 with TRBJ2-3; 7 nucleotides align to TRBD1. The CDR3 has 15 amino acids. Trimming at V came to 6 bases and at J to 0 bases, leaving 6 bases not matched to a gene. Per the germline V gene, CDR1 is WSHSY and CDR2 is SAAADI.